A selection of T cell receptor beta chains follows, all from one sample in a study of technical replicates of blood from a few donors. Sequencing was performed with immunoSEQ multiplex PCR; in TCRdb, only in-frame clones are kept and a portion is missing. The sample holds around 76,000 clones, around 90% seen once. The sequenced sample consisted of T cells isolated from PBMCs. Every receptor here comes from a human donor in good health. Each CDR3 is given with its conserved first and last residue. Fields, in order: V gene, CDR3 protein.

>TRBV7-4
CASNRFLEEQYF
>TRBV11-3
CASSFSLYEQYF
>TRBV7-9
CASSRVARVDTEAFF
>TRBV5-8
CASSFGQGEQFF
>TRBV2
CAGTGVPYEQYF
>TRBV6-1
CASSEAGERQDGEKLFF
>TRBV28
CASSLYRGQPYEQYF
>TRBV2
CASSEPLAGMYEQFF
>TRBV6-5
CASSKTGGGQPQHF
>TRBV11-2
CASSFRGTENTEAFF
>TRBV2
CASSPGQNTEAFF
>TRBV5-1
CASSRTPSDSTDTQYF
>TRBV28
CASSQRESGTDTQYF
>TRBV5-4
CASSQGTNSNQPQHF
>TRBV30
CAWIGEETDTQYF
>TRBV6-1
CASREGIAKNIQYF
>TRBV4-1
CASSLRASGNTEAFF
>TRBV5-4
CASSLARDTEAFF
>TRBV6-5
CASSYFQGRGEQYF
>TRBV5-5
CASSLSFIGANEQFF
>TRBV19
CASSKRGAGNQPQHF
>TRBV5-1
CASSLRDSRSSYNSPLHF
>TRBV18
CASSPSTGVGYTF
>TRBV27
CASSLHDRNTEAFF
>TRBV6-6
CASSYSYWSSGNTIYF
>TRBV6-1
CASSEVVVREKLFF
>TRBV18
CASSPGQAGELFF
>TRBV5-4
CASSLRDSTIPAFF
>TRBV15
CATSPLSGISEQYF
>TRBV19
CASSIIPGRATLAKNIQYF
>TRBV18
CASSPRGRIGQPQHF
>TRBV4-1
CASSQYGTGVSYEQYF
>TRBV29-1
CSVLGGGYGYTF
>TRBV4-2
CASSQAGGLIYNEQFF
>TRBV28
CASSWATSSYEQYF
>TRBV6-1
CASSEKELALPYEQYF
>TRBV4-1
CASSHGSSGASGREYF
>TRBV19
CASSIGGTGVTGELFF
>TRBV27
CASSLAAGVGNTIYF
>TRBV5-4
CASSLGSLGGEQYF
>TRBV6-4
CASSRDSRAGDTQYF
>TRBV9
CASSVAGTRQGTEAFF
>TRBV7-9
CASRTNAGGLYNEQFF
>TRBV6-1
CASRSDRGTEAFF
>TRBV19
CASSFSSGRADEQFF
>TRBV28
CASSDTAVTTDTQYF
>TRBV5-1
CASWDTSGNTIYF
>TRBV5-4
CASSQQGADGELFF
>TRBV4-1
CASSQGFLARNTEAFF
>TRBV13
CASSLGTSANYGYTF
>TRBV7-9
CASSLPRTDLNEKLFF
>TRBV19
CASSIVQGGNTEAFF
>TRBV10-1
CASSGGTESPYEQYF